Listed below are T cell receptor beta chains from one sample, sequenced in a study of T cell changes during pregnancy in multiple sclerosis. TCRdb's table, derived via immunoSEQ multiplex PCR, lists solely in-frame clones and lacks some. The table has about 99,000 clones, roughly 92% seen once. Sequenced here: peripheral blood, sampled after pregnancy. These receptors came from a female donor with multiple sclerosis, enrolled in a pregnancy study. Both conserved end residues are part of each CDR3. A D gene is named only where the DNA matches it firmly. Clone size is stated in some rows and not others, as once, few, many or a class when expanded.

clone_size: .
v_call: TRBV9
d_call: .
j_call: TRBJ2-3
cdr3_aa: CASSVDSTDTQYF
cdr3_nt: TGTGCCAGCAGCGTAGACTCCACAGATACGCAGTATTTT

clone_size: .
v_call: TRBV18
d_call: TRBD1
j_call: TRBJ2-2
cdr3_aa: CASSRLTGESGELFF
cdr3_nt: TGTGCCAGCTCTCGCCTGACAGGGGAGTCCGGGGAGCTGTTTTTT

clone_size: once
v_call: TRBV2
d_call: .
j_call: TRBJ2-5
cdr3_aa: CASSRDRLQQETQYF
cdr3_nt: TGTGCCAGCAGTAGAGACAGGCTTCAACAAGAGACCCAGTACTTC

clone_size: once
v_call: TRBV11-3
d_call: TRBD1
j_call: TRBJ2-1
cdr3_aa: CASSLTGDEQFF
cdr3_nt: TGTGCCAGCAGCTTAACAGGGGATGAGCAGTTCTTC

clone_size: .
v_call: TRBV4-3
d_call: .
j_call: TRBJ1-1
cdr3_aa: CASSQDDRGSTEAFF
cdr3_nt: TGCGCCAGCAGCCAAGATGACCGGGGGAGCACTGAAGCTTTCTTT

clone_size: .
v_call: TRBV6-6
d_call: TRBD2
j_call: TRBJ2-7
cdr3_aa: CASSIAGDVHEQYF
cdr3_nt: TGTGCCAGCAGCATAGCGGGAGACGTCCACGAGCAGTACTTC

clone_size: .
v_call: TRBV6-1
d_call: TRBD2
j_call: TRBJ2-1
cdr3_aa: CASSVPTTSLEVNEQFF
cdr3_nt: TGTGCCAGCAGTGTCCCCACGACTAGCCTGGAGGTCAATGAGCAGTTCTTC

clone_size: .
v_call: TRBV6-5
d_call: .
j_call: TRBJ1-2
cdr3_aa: CASRVGLNYGYTF
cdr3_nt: TGTGCCAGCAGGGTGGGCCTCAACTATGGCTACACCTTC

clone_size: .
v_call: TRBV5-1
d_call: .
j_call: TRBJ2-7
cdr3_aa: CASSQGSSAYEQYF
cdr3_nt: TGCGCCAGCTCTCAGGGGAGCTCGGCCTACGAGCAGTACTTC

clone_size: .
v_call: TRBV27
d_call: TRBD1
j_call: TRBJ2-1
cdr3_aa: CASGTGMGNEQFF
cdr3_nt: TGTGCCAGCGGGACAGGGATGGGCAATGAGCAGTTCTTC

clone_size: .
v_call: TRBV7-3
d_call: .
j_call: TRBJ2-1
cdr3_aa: CASSPGPPYNEQFF
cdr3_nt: TGTGCCAGCAGCCCAGGGCCTCCCTACAATGAGCAGTTCTTC

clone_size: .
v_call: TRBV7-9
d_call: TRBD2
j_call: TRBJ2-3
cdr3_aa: CASSPHGGLRTDTQYF
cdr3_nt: TGTGCCAGCAGCCCACATGGGGGACTACGCACAGATACGCAGTATTTT

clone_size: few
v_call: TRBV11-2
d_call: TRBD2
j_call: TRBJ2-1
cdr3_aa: CASSPWGSGGALSYNEQFF
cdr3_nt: TGTGCCAGCAGCCCTTGGGGTAGCGGGGGGGCCCTGTCCTACAATGAGCAGTTCTTC

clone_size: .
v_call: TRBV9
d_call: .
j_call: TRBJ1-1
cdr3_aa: CASSGTGRGTEAFF
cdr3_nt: TGTGCCAGCAGCGGAACAGGAAGGGGGACTGAAGCTTTCTTT

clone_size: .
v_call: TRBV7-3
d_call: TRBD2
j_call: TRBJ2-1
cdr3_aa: CASSPGLAGVVHEQFF
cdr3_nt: TGTGCCAGCAGCCCGGGACTAGCGGGAGTGGTCCATGAGCAGTTCTTC

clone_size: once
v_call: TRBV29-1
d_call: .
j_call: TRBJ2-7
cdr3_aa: CSVYTYEQYF
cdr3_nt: TGCAGCGTTTACACATACGAGCAGTACTTC

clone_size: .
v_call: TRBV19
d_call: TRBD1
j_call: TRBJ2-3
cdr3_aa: CASSMGTGATDTQYF
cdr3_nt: TGTGCCAGTAGTATGGGGACAGGGGCAACAGATACGCAGTATTTT

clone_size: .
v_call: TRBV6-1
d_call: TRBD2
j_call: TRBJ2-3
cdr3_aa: CASSAGLAGGKDTQYF
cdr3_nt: TGTGCCAGCAGTGCTGGGCTAGCGGGGGGAAAAGATACGCAGTATTTT

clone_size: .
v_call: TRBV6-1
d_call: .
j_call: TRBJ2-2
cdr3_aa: CATIMTANTGELFF
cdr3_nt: TGTGCCACGATAATGACAGCGAACACCGGGGAGCTGTTTTTT

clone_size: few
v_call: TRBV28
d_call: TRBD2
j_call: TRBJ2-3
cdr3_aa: CASSRSGSSGDTQYF
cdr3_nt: TGTGCCAGCAGTCGGAGCGGGAGTTCGGGGGATACGCAGTATTTT

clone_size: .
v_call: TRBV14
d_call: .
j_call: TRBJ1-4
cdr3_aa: CASSQGSGTNEKLFF
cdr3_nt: TGTGCCAGCAGCCAAGGCTCCGGAACTAATGAAAAACTGTTTTTT

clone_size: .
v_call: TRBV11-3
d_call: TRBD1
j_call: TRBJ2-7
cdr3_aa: CASSLGQGAYEQYF
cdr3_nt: TGTGCCAGCAGCTTAGGACAGGGGGCTTACGAGCAGTACTTC

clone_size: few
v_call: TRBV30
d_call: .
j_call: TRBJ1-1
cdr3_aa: CAWGLVRRAEAFF
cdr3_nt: TGTGCCTGGGGCCTCGTAAGGAGGGCTGAAGCTTTCTTT

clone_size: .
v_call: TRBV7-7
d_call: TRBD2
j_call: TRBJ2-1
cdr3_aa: CASSSGGEQFF
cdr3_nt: TGTGCCAGCAGCTCCGGGGGGGAGCAGTTCTTC

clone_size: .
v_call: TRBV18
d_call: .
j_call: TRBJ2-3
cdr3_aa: CASSPRVGDSDTQYF
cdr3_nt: TGTGCCAGCTCACCACGGGTAGGGGATTCAGATACGCAGTATTTT

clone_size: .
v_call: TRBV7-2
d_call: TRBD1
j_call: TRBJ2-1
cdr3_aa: CASSLVEGASSYNEQFF
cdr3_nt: TGTGCCAGCAGCTTAGTTGAGGGGGCGAGCTCCTACAATGAGCAGTTCTTC

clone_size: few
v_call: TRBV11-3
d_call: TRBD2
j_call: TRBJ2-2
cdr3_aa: CASSDGGVGELFF
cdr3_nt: TGTGCCAGCAGCGACGGGGGGGTCGGGGAGCTGTTTTTT

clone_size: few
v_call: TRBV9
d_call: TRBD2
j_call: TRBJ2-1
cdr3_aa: CASSVGAGAYNEQFF
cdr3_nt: TGTGCCAGCAGCGTAGGTGCGGGAGCCTACAATGAGCAGTTCTTC

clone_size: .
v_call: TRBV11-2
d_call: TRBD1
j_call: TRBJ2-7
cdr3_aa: CASSRTGDEQYF
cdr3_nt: TGTGCCAGCAGCCGAACAGGGGACGAGCAGTACTTC

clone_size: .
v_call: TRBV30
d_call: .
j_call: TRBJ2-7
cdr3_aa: CARSGAYEQYF
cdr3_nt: TGTGCCCGTAGTGGAGCCTACGAGCAGTACTTC

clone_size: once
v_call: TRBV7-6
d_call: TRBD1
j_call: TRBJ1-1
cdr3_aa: CASSPTGAGNTEAFF
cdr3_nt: TGTGCCAGCAGCCCGACAGGGGCTGGAAACACTGAAGCTTTCTTT

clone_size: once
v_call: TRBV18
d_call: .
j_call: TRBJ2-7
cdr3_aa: CASSRLQGYEQYF
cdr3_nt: TGTGCCAGCTCACGGTTACAGGGATACGAGCAGTACTTC

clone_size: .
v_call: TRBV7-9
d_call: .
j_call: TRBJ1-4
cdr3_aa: CASSLAGGYATNEKLFF
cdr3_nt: TGTGCCAGCAGCTTAGCGGGGGGGTACGCAACTAATGAAAAACTGTTTTTT

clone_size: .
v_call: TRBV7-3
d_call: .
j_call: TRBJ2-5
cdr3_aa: CASSLGGGFQETQYF
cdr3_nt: TGTGCCAGCAGCTTAGGGGGGGGCTTCCAAGAGACCCAGTACTTC

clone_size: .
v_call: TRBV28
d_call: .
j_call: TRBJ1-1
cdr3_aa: CASRLQVRNTEAFF
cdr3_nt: TGTGCCAGCAGGTTACAGGTCCGCAACACTGAAGCTTTCTTT

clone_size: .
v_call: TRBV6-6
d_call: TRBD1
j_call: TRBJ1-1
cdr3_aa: CASSYRQGVTNTEAFF
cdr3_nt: TGTGCCAGCAGTTACCGACAGGGGGTGACTAACACTGAAGCTTTCTTT

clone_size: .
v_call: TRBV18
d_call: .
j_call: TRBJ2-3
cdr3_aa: CASSPPARGTDTQYF
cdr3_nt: TGTGCCAGCTCACCACCCGCCAGGGGTACAGATACGCAGTATTTT

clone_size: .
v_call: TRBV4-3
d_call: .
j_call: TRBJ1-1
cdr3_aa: CASSQDPTGEAFF
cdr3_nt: TGCGCCAGCAGCCAAGACCCGACGGGTGAAGCTTTCTTT

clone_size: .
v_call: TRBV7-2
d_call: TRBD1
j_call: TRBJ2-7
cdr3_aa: CASSLVDRTYEQYF
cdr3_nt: TGTGCCAGCAGCTTAGTGGACAGGACCTACGAGCAGTACTTC

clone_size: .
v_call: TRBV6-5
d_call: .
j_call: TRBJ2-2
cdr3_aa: CATLERGWTGELFF
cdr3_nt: TGTGCCACCCTCGAAAGGGGATGGACCGGGGAGCTGTTTTTT

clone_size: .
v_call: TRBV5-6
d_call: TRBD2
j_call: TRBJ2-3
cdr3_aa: CASSLRLAPTDTQYF
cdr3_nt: TGTGCCAGCAGCTTAAGACTAGCGCCCACAGATACGCAGTATTTT

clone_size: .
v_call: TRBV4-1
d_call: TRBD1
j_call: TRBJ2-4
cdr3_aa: CASSQVGRGAKNIQYF
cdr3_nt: TGCGCCAGCAGCCAAGTGGGCAGGGGGGCCAAAAACATTCAGTACTTC

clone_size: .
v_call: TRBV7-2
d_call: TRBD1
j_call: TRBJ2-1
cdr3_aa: CASSPRQGDYNEQFF
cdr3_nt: TGTGCCAGCAGTCCTAGACAGGGCGACTACAATGAGCAGTTCTTC

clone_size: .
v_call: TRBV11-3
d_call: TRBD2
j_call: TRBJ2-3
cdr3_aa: CASSRATSGRTDTQYF
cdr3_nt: TGTGCCAGCAGTAGGGCGACTAGCGGTCGCACAGATACGCAGTATTTT